The 8 T cell receptor beta chains reported below all come from one sample, sequenced in a study of T cell repertoires in cytomegalovirus infection. Their recognized antigens are unknown. TCRdb redid the calling of the reads with MiXCR, one entry per CDR3 protein. The sample records some 940,000 distinct CDR3 sequences, approximately 33% being singletons. Sequences were derived from cultured CD8+ T cells from PBMCs, sampled from culture after CMV antigen stimulation. These receptors were obtained from a human donor in good health (CMV status not recorded). Some clones in this sample may be carry-over from other donors' samples.

The chain employs TRBV7-6 and TRBJ2-3; 8 bases align to TRBD1. Germline assignment: CDR1 SGHVS and CDR2 FNYEAQ. The ends lost 2 bases at V and 6 bases at J; junction bases unmatched: 16. There are 18 residues in the CDR3. CDR3 loop: CASSLNPYRTGIMDTQYF. CDR3 sequence (DNA): TGTGCCAGCAGCTTAAATCCCTACAGGACAGGGATAATGGATACGCAGTATTTT.

V gene TRBV29-1 combines with J gene TRBJ2-7, with D maybe TRBD2 (6 bases). Germline CDR1 reads SQVTM; CDR2 reads ANQGSEA. Trimming removed 7 bases at V and 2 bases at J, with 12 bases between. This CDR3 has 12 residues. DNA for the CDR3: TGCAGCGGGGGGGACCGTGCCTACGAGCAGTACTTC. It translates to CSGGDRAYEQYF.

V gene TRBV27 combines with J gene TRBJ1-2; the match to TRBD1 covers 8 bases. The V segment lost 1 base and the J segment 4 bases; nucleotides outside the gene matches: 5. Per germline, CDR1 MNHEY and CDR2 SMNVEV (reference sequence). CDR3 length: 15 residues. The CDR3 region has the DNA TGTGCCAGCAGTTTATTAGGGACAGGAGGCTATGGCTACACCTTC. It is translated as CASSLLGTGGYGYTF.

This rearrangement joins TRBV6-1 to TRBJ2-7; D ambiguous. CDR3 length equals 12 residues. Germline V gene sequence: CDR1 MNHNS, CDR2 SASEGT. V was shortened by 2 bases and J by 8 bases, with 10 bases between the two germline ends. As DNA, the CDR3 is TGTGCCAGCAGTGAAATTATGGGAAAGCAGTACTTC. Protein product: CASSEIMGKQYF.

The V call is TRBV6-2 or TRBV6-3, the J call TRBJ1-1; D gene uncertain. Germline CDR1 and CDR2: MNHEY and SVGEGT. Trimming left V 3 bases short and J 6 bases short, with 14 bases between. The CDR3 totals 14 residues. CDR3 nucleotides: TGTGCCAGCAGTTATTCGGGGAGTGGGGCTGAAGCTTTCTTT. Translating it yields CASSYSGSGAEAFF.

This clonotype was seen more than once but under ten times. J is TRBJ1-1 and V is TRBV5-6, with 10 bases lining up with TRBD1. V shed 3 bases, J shed 3 bases, and the junction held 5 bases outside the gene matches. The CDR3 has 15 amino acids. Germline CDR1 reads SGHDT; CDR2 reads YYEEEE. CDR3: CASSSWTGGHTEAFF. CDR3 DNA sequence: TGTGCCAGCAGCTCTTGGACAGGGGGTCACACTGAAGCTTTCTTT. Supplemented by reference TRBV5-6 and TRBJ1-1, the full variable domain reads DAGVTQSPTHLIKTRGQQVTLRCSPKSGHDTVSWYQQALGQGPQFIFQYYEEEERQRGNFPDRFSGHQFPNYSSELNVNALLLGDSALYLCASSSWTGGHTEAFFGQGTRLTVV.

This clonotype was counted many times. V gene TRBV5-4 combines with J gene TRBJ2-2; D not certain. Germline V gene lookup returns CDR1 SGHNT and CDR2 YYREEE (reference sequence). Trimming cost V 2 bases and J 1 base, with 6 bases left between them. The CDR3 loop spans 14 amino acids. CDR3 DNA sequence: TGTGCCAGCAGCTTCTGGTTGAACACCGGGGAGCTGTTTTTT. Amino acid sequence: CASSFWLNTGELFF.

This clonotype has only a few counts. This chain connects TRBV7-8 to TRBJ2-3; 8 bases are shared with TRBD2. V trimming: 5 bases; J trimming: 2 bases; junction bases outside the gene matches: 9. The CDR3 spans 16 residues. The germline V gene encodes CDR1 SGHVS and CDR2 FQNEAQ. The CDR3, as DNA: TGTGCCAGCAGCCCAGTAGCGGGGCTGGACACAGATACGCAGTATTTT. Its translation is CASSPVAGLDTDTQYF.